Below are 13 T cell receptor beta chains sequenced from a single sample in a study of cytomegalovirus exposure and HLA in healthy donors. Vbeta (60) and Jbeta (13) primers were used in the PCR. Profiled with immunoSEQ multiplex PCR; TCRdb holds only in-frame clones, not every one. The sample shows over 45,000 clones, around 80% of them seen only once. The sample comprised PBMCs. The receptors originated from a boy aged 5-17 years in good health and CMV-seropositive.

This clone was detected a few times. The rearrangement uses TRBV19 and TRBJ2-7; a possible D gene is TRBD2 (5 bases). Per the germline V gene, CDR1 is LNHDA and CDR2 is SQIVND (reference sequence). V was cut by 2 bases and J by 6 bases, with 11 bases left in between. The CDR3 has 13 amino acids. The CDR3 reads CASSITTRAEQYF. The CDR3 coding sequence is TGTGCCAGTAGTATAACAACTAGGGCCGAGCAGTACTTC.

This clone showed up just a few times. The chain recombines TRBV19 with TRBJ2-3; 8 nucleotides agree with TRBD1. Germline CDR1 is LNHDA and CDR2 is SQIVND (reference sequence). This CDR3 region has 16 residues. The V and J ends lost 4 bases and 3 bases, in that order; junction bases with no gene match: 9. In DNA form, the CDR3 reads TGTGCCAGTAGTAGCAACAGGGGGATTCGAACAGATACGCAGTATTTT. This encodes CASSSNRGIRTDTQYF.

This chain connects TRBV6-5 to TRBJ2-3; 12 bases fit TRBD2. CDR1 is MNHEY, CDR2 SVGAGI, per germline. With 6 bases clipped from V and 7 bases from J, the junction kept 8 bases outside the gene matches. The CDR3 spans 15 residues. CDR3 in amino acids: CASSRLAGGPYTQYF. The CDR3 nucleotides are TGTGCCAGCAGCCGCCTAGCGGGGGGGCCGTATACGCAGTATTTT.

J is TRBJ2-3 and V is TRBV5-4; TRBD2 matches 10 bases. The germline CDR1 and CDR2 sequences are SGHNT and YYREEE (reference sequence). J lost 0 bases, V lost 4 bases, and 14 bases had no gene match. There are 19 residues in the CDR3. Here the CDR3 reads CASSRILLAGTSSTDTQYF. The CDR3 DNA sequence: TGTGCCAGCAGCCGAATATTACTAGCGGGGACTTCTAGCACAGATACGCAGTATTTT.

This clone has just a few counts. The genes are TRBV19 and TRBJ1-3; TRBD1 might be the D (5 bases). The CDR3 runs to 15 residues. Germline V lookup: CDR1 LNHDA, CDR2 SQIVND (reference sequence). V lost 7 bases to trimming and J lost 3 bases, with 16 bases between them. As DNA, the CDR3 is TGTGCCAGTAAACCTTCGACAGCCCGTGGAAACACCATATATTTT. It yields the protein CASKPSTARGNTIYF.

The rearrangement links TRBV5-5 to TRBJ2-5; D remains ambiguous. Trimming took off 9 bases at V and 5 bases at J, with 29 bases between the two ends. Germline V gene data show CDR1 as SGHKS and CDR2 as YYEKEE (reference sequence). The CDR3 sequence is 17 residues long. CDR3 sequence: CATSDLPGPSPAETQYF. CDR3 bases: TGTGCCACTTCAGATTTACCGGGTCCCTCCCCCGCGGAGACCCAGTACTTC.

This clone came up once. The rearrangement uses TRBV9 and TRBJ1-5; 8 bases match TRBD1. CDR1 is SGDLS, CDR2 YYNGEE, per germline. Trimming cost V 4 bases and J 3 bases; bases outside gene matches: 6. This CDR3 has 15 amino acids. The CDR3 is CASSPWDRTNQPQHF. The CDR3 DNA follows: TGTGCCAGCAGCCCTTGGGACAGGACCAATCAGCCCCAGCATTTT.

V gene TRBV6-1 combines with J gene TRBJ2-1; maybe TRBD1 (5 bases). V was clipped by 7 bases and J by 4 bases, with 14 bases between them. The CDR3 loop spans 14 amino acids. Germline V lookup: CDR1 MNHNS, CDR2 SASEGT. This CDR3 is CASTPGRSYNEQFF. The DNA for the CDR3 is TGTGCCAGCACTCCAGGGCGTTCGTACAATGAGCAGTTCTTC.

This clone was detected once. The V and J genes are TRBV10-1 and TRBJ1-6; D unresolved. The V end was cut by 10 bases, the J end by 0 bases, with 13 bases between. CDR3 length: 15 residues. Germline CDR1 WNHNN, CDR2 SYGVQD (reference sequence). In nucleotides, the CDR3 is TGCGCCAACTTACCCCTAAGCTCCTATAATTCACCCCTCCACTTT. The encoded protein is CANLPLSSYNSPLHF.

This chain links TRBV6-1 with TRBJ2-5, with D unresolved. Germline values: CDR1 MNHNS, CDR2 SASEGT. With 8 bases removed from V and 1 base from J, the gap between germline ends came to 14 bases. The CDR3 extends over 14 amino acids. The CDR3 coding sequence is TGTGCCAGCGCGGCCTTCGGCCCCCAAGAGACCCAGTACTTC. It codes for CASAAFGPQETQYF.

Only one count was recorded for this clone. This sequence joins TRBV20-1 and TRBJ2-3; D uncertain. V was shortened by 5 bases and J by 4 bases, with 4 bases between the two germline ends. The CDR3 sequence is 10 residues long. Germline V CDR1 and CDR2: DFQATT, SNEGSKA (reference sequence). CDR3 sequence (DNA): TGCAGTGCTGAGTCAGATACGCAGTATTTT. This codes for CSAESDTQYF.

The CDR3 loop is CASSYSEYQETQYF. The CDR3 nucleotides read TGTGCCAGCAGTTACTCGGAGTACCAAGAGACCCAGTACTTC. V usage is TRBV6-5 and J usage is TRBJ2-5; D is unclear. V lost 0 bases, J lost 0 bases, and 5 bases lay in between. The V gene's germline CDR1 is MNHEY and CDR2 SVGAGI. The CDR3 is 14 residues long.

This chain connects TRBV29-1 to TRBJ1-1, with TRBD1 identical over 7 bases. The germline CDR1 and CDR2 sequences are SQVTM and ANQGSEA. The CDR3 spans 14 residues. V gave up 7 bases and J gave up 0 bases; unmatched junction bases: 8. The CDR3 nucleotides read TGCAGCGGGATACAGGGGTTAATGAACACTGAAGCTTTCTTT. It yields the protein CSGIQGLMNTEAFF.